Listed below are T cell receptor beta chains from one sample, sequenced in a study of T cell repertoires in cytomegalovirus infection. TCRdb re-analysed the reads in MiXCR, keeping a single row per CDR3 protein. Counted here are 700,000 to 950,000 distinct CDR3 sequences, approximately 32% occurring once; the ten biggest clones make up roughly 12%. These TCRs' antigens remain unknown. The source was cultured CD8+ T cells from PBMCs, collected from culture after CMV antigen stimulation. Receptors were obtained from a human donor in good health (CMV status not recorded). Some clones in this sample may be carry-over from other donors' samples. The CDR3 runs from the conserved cysteine through the conserved F or W. A D gene is named only where the DNA matches it firmly. Some rows have no size entry. The others give once, few or many, or a class for an expanded clone.

v_call	j_call	clone_size	d_call	cdr3_aa	cdr3_nt
TRBV7-2	TRBJ2-7	-	-	CASSHWVSSYEQYF	TGTGCCAGCAGTCATTGGGTAAGCTCCTACGAGCAGTACTTC
TRBV14	TRBJ1-2	few	-	CASSQDVDRLFYGYTF	TGTGCCAGCAGCCAAGACGTGGACAGACTTTTCTATGGCTACACCTTC
TRBV14	TRBJ2-1	-	-	CASSPGLGVREQFF	TGTGCCAGCAGCCCGGGACTGGGGGTCAGGGAGCAGTTCTTC
TRBV28	TRBJ1-5	-	TRBD1	CASSLRDRGLYQPQHF	TGTGCCAGCAGCCTCCGGGACAGGGGACTTTATCAGCCCCAGCATTTT
TRBV7-9	TRBJ2-2	-	-	CASSLGTEDPGELFF	TGTGCCAGCAGCTTGGGGACGGAGGACCCCGGGGAGCTGTTTTTT
TRBV12-3/TRBV12-4	TRBJ1-4	few	-	CASSPLDRLYATNEKLFF	TGTGCCAGCAGTCCCCTAGACAGGTTATATGCAACTAATGAAAAACTGTTTTTT
TRBV6-5	TRBJ2-2	many	-	CASKSTGELFF	TGTGCCAGCAAAAGCACCGGGGAGCTGTTTTTT
TRBV6-8	TRBJ2-5	-	TRBD2	CASSYSPTSGGAEETQYF	TGTGCCAGCAGTTACTCCCCCACTAGCGGGGGGGCCGAAGAGACCCAGTACTTC
TRBV12-3/TRBV12-4	TRBJ2-3	few	-	CASRGPGPQSADTQYF	TGTGCCAGCAGGGGACCGGGACCTCAAAGCGCAGATACGCAGTATTTT
TRBV27	TRBJ1-6	-	-	CASSLKAISRNSPLHF	TGTGCCAGCAGTTTAAAAGCAATCTCCCGTAATTCACCCCTCCACTTT
TRBV7-2	TRBJ2-7	many	-	CASSPQPDRSPLHEQYF	TGTGCCAGCAGCCCACAACCTGACAGGTCCCCCCTCCACGAGCAGTACTTC
TRBV4-1	TRBJ1-3	few	-	CASSQVGGNTIYF	TGCGCCAGCAGCCAAGTCGGTGGAAACACCATATATTTT
TRBV7-9	TRBJ1-2	few	-	CASSLGITYGYTF	TGTGCCAGCAGCCTGGGGATTACCTATGGCTACACCTTC
TRBV9	TRBJ1-2	few	TRBD1	CASSGHGQGATNYGYTF	TGTGCCAGCAGCGGTCATGGACAGGGCGCGACTAACTATGGCTACACCTTC
TRBV6-5	TRBJ1-1	once	-	CASSYFGVGDTEAFF	TGTGCCAGCAGTTACTTCGGGGTCGGGGACACTGAAGCTTTCTTT
TRBV10-3	TRBJ1-1	-	-	CAIITESREAFF	TGTGCCATCATAACCGAGTCCCGTGAAGCTTTCTTT
TRBV7-6	TRBJ2-1	-	TRBD1	CASSPSRTGGWYEQFF	TGTGCCAGCAGCCCATCCCGGACAGGGGGCTGGTATGAGCAGTTCTTC
TRBV7-3	TRBJ2-1	few	TRBD2	CASSLRLAGALYNEQFF	TGTGCCAGCAGCTTACGGCTAGCGGGGGCCCTCTACAATGAGCAGTTCTTC
TRBV6-1	TRBJ1-2	-	TRBD1	CASSMDREGISLRGYTF	TGTGCCAGCAGTATGGACAGGGAGGGAATATCTTTAAGGGGCTACACCTTC
TRBV6-2/TRBV6-3	TRBJ2-3	-	TRBD2	CASSPLGLAGDITDTQYF	TGTGCCAGCAGTCCCCTCGGACTAGCGGGGGATATCACAGATACGCAGTATTTT
TRBV12-3/TRBV12-4	TRBJ1-1	many	TRBD1	CASSLNSGTVMNTEAFF	TGTGCCAGCAGTTTAAATTCTGGGACAGTTATGAACACTGAAGCTTTCTTT
TRBV28	TRBJ2-3	few	-	CASSLRPRQRFTDTQYF	TGTGCCAGCAGTTTAAGGCCCAGACAGCGTTTCACAGATACGCAGTATTTT
TRBV6-5	TRBJ2-1	-	-	CASSSQAPSYNEQFF	TGTGCCAGCAGTTCTCAGGCACCCTCCTACAATGAGCAGTTCTTC
TRBV7-9	TRBJ1-3	few	-	CASSLFPSGNTIYF	TGTGCCAGCAGCTTGTTCCCCTCTGGAAACACCATATATTTT
TRBV7-9	TRBJ2-1	few	TRBD2	CASSWDEGWEGYNEQFF	TGTGCCAGCAGCTGGGACGAGGGCTGGGAGGGATACAATGAGCAGTTCTTC
TRBV19	TRBJ2-3	-	-	CASSTQEATTDTQYF	TGTGCCAGTAGTACCCAGGAGGCAACCACAGATACGCAGTATTTT
TRBV27	TRBJ1-5	-	-	CASSPLRSNQPQHF	TGTGCCAGCAGTCCCCTAAGGAGTAATCAGCCCCAGCATTTT
TRBV7-6	TRBJ1-2	-	-	CASSLWAGNTGYTF	TGTGCCAGCAGCTTATGGGCAGGGAATACTGGCTACACCTTC
TRBV19	TRBJ2-3	-	TRBD1	CASRGTGYTDTQYF	TGTGCCAGTAGGGGGACAGGGTACACAGATACGCAGTATTTT
TRBV12-3/TRBV12-4	TRBJ1-6	few	-	CASSLGQGYSPLHF	TGTGCCAGCAGTTTGGGGCAGGGATACTCACCCCTCCACTTT
TRBV19	TRBJ2-1	few	-	CASSIVASADEQFF	TGTGCCAGTAGTATAGTGGCTAGCGCGGATGAGCAGTTCTTC
TRBV5-6	TRBJ2-5	few	-	CASSSDSVQQETQYF	TGTGCCAGCAGCTCGGACAGCGTTCAACAAGAGACCCAGTACTTC
TRBV12-5	TRBJ1-1	-	-	CASGFGYGVDTEAFF	TGTGCTAGTGGTTTTGGGTACGGAGTCGACACTGAAGCTTTCTTT
TRBV12-3/TRBV12-4	TRBJ2-3	many	-	CASSWTATTDTQYF	TGTGCCAGCAGTTGGACTGCCACCACAGATACGCAGTATTTT
TRBV5-5	TRBJ1-4	-	-	CASSTSPSRFNEKLFF	TGTGCCAGCAGCACCTCTCCCTCAAGGTTTAATGAAAAACTGTTTTTT
TRBV6-2/TRBV6-3	TRBJ2-1	-	TRBD1	CASSLTGYPYYNEQFF	TGTGCCAGCAGCTTGACAGGGTACCCCTACTACAATGAGCAGTTCTTC
TRBV25-1	TRBJ1-1	few	-	CASSVPGIEAFF	TGTGCCAGCAGTGTCCCCGGGATTGAAGCTTTCTTT
TRBV10-2	TRBJ1-6	few	-	CASSDNGVRDNSPLHF	TGCGCCAGCAGTGATAACGGGGTCAGGGATAATTCACCCCTCCACTTT
TRBV5-5	TRBJ1-1	few	-	CASRAKDMNTEAFF	TGTGCCAGCAGAGCAAAAGACATGAACACTGAAGCTTTCTTT
TRBV4-1	TRBJ2-1	-	TRBD2	CASSPRGRGGSYNEQFF	TGCGCCAGCAGCCCCCGGGGTAGGGGAGGGTCCTACAATGAGCAGTTCTTC
TRBV6-6	TRBJ2-7	-	TRBD1	CASSYSNPDRPYLLTYEQYF	TGTGCCAGCAGTTACTCGAATCCGGACAGGCCGTATTTGCTTACCTACGAGCAGTACTTC
TRBV27	TRBJ1-6	few	TRBD1	CASTLVGQGSSPLHF	TGTGCCAGCACCTTAGTGGGACAGGGAAGTTCACCCCTCCACTTT
TRBV7-2	TRBJ1-2	many	-	CASSFGRDHGYTF	TGTGCCAGCAGCTTCGGCAGGGACCATGGCTACACCTTC
TRBV18	TRBJ2-3	-	-	CASSPGKVSTDTQYF	TGTGCCAGCTCACCAGGGAAGGTTAGCACAGATACGCAGTATTTT
TRBV7-8	TRBJ1-1	many	-	CASSLELGDNTEAFF	TGTGCCAGCAGCTTAGAGCTAGGGGATAACACTGAAGCTTTCTTT
TRBV9	TRBJ2-3	-	-	CASSVAEGPLPTDTQYF	TGTGCCAGCAGCGTAGCTGAAGGACCCCTACCCACAGATACGCAGTATTTT
TRBV12-5	TRBJ1-5	few	-	CASGLVTRAQPQHF	TGTGCTAGTGGTTTGGTTACGAGGGCTCAGCCCCAGCATTTT
TRBV6-2/TRBV6-3	TRBJ2-5	-	TRBD2	CASSYERGVQETQYF	TGTGCCAGCAGTTACGAGCGGGGGGTACAAGAGACCCAGTACTTC
TRBV27	TRBJ2-2	-	TRBD2	CASSPKGLAGGNTGELFF	TGTGCCAGCAGTCCGAAGGGACTAGCGGGGGGTAACACCGGGGAGCTGTTTTTT
TRBV10-3	TRBJ1-2	-	-	CAVQVGVPYGYTF	TGTGCCGTACAGGTGGGGGTCCCCTATGGCTACACCTTC